The clone carrying this T cell receptor beta chain was observed a few times. The antigen remains unidentified. This sample was included in a study of cytomegalovirus exposure and HLA in healthy donors. Per the germline V gene, CDR1 is GTSNPN and CDR2 is SVGIG (reference sequence). The CDR3 loop spans 14 amino acids. With 0 bases removed from V and 4 bases from J, the gap between germline ends came to 10 bases. Whole-study results and caveats: Differences between HLA loci emerged in a later analysis of TCR association rates, with DRB1 most and HLA-C fewest. Accounts indicate the classifier identified cytomegalovirus status with strong specificity and sensitivity. Among TCR beta chains of equal frequency, HLA-associated ones were more clonally expanded in a later analysis.

Vbeta (60) and Jbeta (13) primers were used in the PCR. Assay used: immunoSEQ multiplex PCR; TCRdb lists only in-frame clones, some missing. The table lists 90,000 to 110,000 clones, about four fifths of them singletons, with 1.3% in the top ten. This chain connects TRBV30 to TRBJ1-3; unclear D gene. This clonotype originated in a man under 40 in good health and CMV-seronegative. The sample comprised PBMCs. The CDR3 loop reads CAWSVPGSGNTIYF. The CDR3 DNA reads as TGTGCCTGGAGTGTACCGGGATCGGGAAACACCATATATTTT.